This T cell receptor (beta chain) was captured by sequencing in a study of shared clonotypes between healthy human individuals. Points from the study as a whole: Deeper or shallower sequencing was expected to change how clonotypes are shared among donors. Clonotypes shared by all four donors outscored non-shared clonotypes in generation probability.

The CDR3 runs 15 residues. CDR1 MGHRA and CDR2 YSYEKL come from the germline V gene. V shed 3 bases and J 0 bases; nucleotides not matched to a gene: 3. Every subset's genomic DNA went evenly onto several immunoSEQ plates. Original handling: Filtering differed for immunoSEQ, which gave only junction sequences without quality scores. Sequencing was performed with immunoSEQ multiplex PCR; in TCRdb, only in-frame clones are kept and a portion is missing. That table supplies the V and J calls and clone size; D and trimming were determined from the DNA. The sample includes 2 million to 2.5 million clones, approximately 93% of them seen just once. Concerning this clone itself: Its antigen is unidentified.

This sequence joins TRBV4-1 and TRBJ2-7, with 9 bases matching TRBD1. The sample was naive CD4+ T cells from PBMCs. Subset specified: CD45RA+ positively selected. This receptor was obtained from a man younger than 35 in good health. Some clones in this sample may be carry-over from other donors' samples. This chain's CDR3 is CASSQEQGASYEQYF. The CDR3 bases are TGCGCCAGCAGCCAGGAACAGGGGGCCTCCTACGAGCAGTACTTC.